The 27 T cell receptor beta chains presented below share a single source sample, sequenced in a study of preoperative IRX-2 immunotherapy in early breast cancer. Treatment meaning: preoperative locoregional IRX-2 cytokine immunotherapy. Sequencing used immunoSEQ multiplex PCR; TCRdb keeps in-frame clones, though not all of them. The table lists more than 25,000 clones, 90% of them singletons. Sampling took place from a patient treated with IRX-2 immunotherapy. Receptors originate from a human donor with breast cancer.

The DNA of the CDR3 is TGTGCCAGCAGTTACCGACAGGGAGGTCAGCCCCAGCATTTT. As protein: CASSYRQGGQPQHF. This chain joins TRBV6-6 and TRBJ1-5; 7 bases line up with TRBD1. V trimming: 2 bases; J trimming: 6 bases; junction bases outside the gene matches: 4. The CDR3 has 14 amino acids. CDR1 is MNHNY, CDR2 SVGAGI, per germline (reference sequence).

The rearrangement links TRBV5-6 to TRBJ1-6; D unresolved. The CDR3 sequence is 14 residues long. The V gene lost 0 bases and the J gene lost 3 bases, with 4 bases spanning the gap. Per the germline V gene, CDR1 is SGHDT and CDR2 is YYEEEE. CDR3 sequence: CASSLADYNSPLHF. CDR3 nucleotides: TGTGCCAGCAGCTTGGCGGACTATAATTCACCCCTCCACTTT.

The CDR3 DNA follows: TGTGCCAGCAGCGCCCTGGCTCTAGTTGAAGAGACCCAGTACTTC. Residues: CASSALALVEETQYF. V and J are TRBV7-6 and TRBJ2-5, with no clear D. CDR3 length: 15 amino acids. From germline, CDR1 is SGHVS and CDR2 FNYEAQ. Trimming stripped 5 bases from V and 3 bases from J, with 16 bases between.

The V call is TRBV28, the J call TRBJ2-7, with unresolved D. Germline CDR1 MDHEN, CDR2 SYDVKM. The CDR3 has 13 residues. The ends were cut back, 4 bases at V and 5 bases at J, with 12 bases in the middle. The CDR3 bases are TGTGCCAGCAGTTGGACGGGTCCCAACGAGCAGTACTTC. Amino acid sequence: CASSWTGPNEQYF.

The gene calls are TRBV6-5 and TRBJ1-6; D not certain. This CDR3 contains 11 residues. Germline-derived CDR1 and CDR2 are MNHEY and SVGAGI. Trimming stripped 4 bases from V and 15 bases from J, with 10 bases between. CDR3 protein: CASSSGIRLHF. For the CDR3, the DNA is TGTGCCAGCAGTTCTGGTATACGCCTCCACTTT.

The J gene is TRBJ2-1, the V gene TRBV30; D unresolved. The V end lost 4 bases, the J end lost 4 bases, and 23 bases lay between the germline ends. This CDR3 contains 17 residues. CDR1 is GTSNPN, CDR2 SVGIG, per germline (reference sequence). The CDR3 DNA sequence: TGTGCCTGGAATAAAGGAAATCCTGTGGTACAGTACAATGAGCAGTTCTTC. It yields the protein CAWNKGNPVVQYNEQFF.

This chain joins TRBV29-1 and TRBJ1-2; TRBD1 is a possible D gene (5 bases). From germline, CDR1 is SQVTM and CDR2 ANQGSEA. V lost 3 bases, J lost 4 bases, and 12 bases lay in between. The CDR3 has 13 residues. The CDR3 DNA sequence: TGCAGCGTTGATGGGAGGGGAGGCTATGGCTACACCTTC. Residues: CSVDGRGGYGYTF.

This chain connects TRBV19 to TRBJ1-2; maybe TRBD1 (5 bases). V lost 7 bases and J 4 bases, leaving 19 bases between the germline ends. Germline V gene lookup returns CDR1 LNHDA and CDR2 SQIVND (reference sequence). The CDR3 contains 15 residues. The CDR3 bases are TGTGCCAGTACCATCTTCGTAGGGGCTTTCTATGGCTACACCTTC. It codes for CASTIFVGAFYGYTF.

As concerns this clone: This CDR3 is also generated by other DNA sequences in the sample. The gene calls are TRBV14 and TRBJ1-5, with D uncertain. Trimming cost V 0 bases and J 7 bases, with 7 bases left between them. The CDR3 spans 13 residues. In germline, CDR1 is SGHDN, CDR2 FVKESK. CDR3 sequence reads: CASSQDLGQPQHF. DNA for the CDR3: TGTGCCAGCAGCCAAGATTTAGGGCAGCCCCAGCATTTT. The whole variable domain, remainder taken from reference TRBV14 and TRBJ1-5, is EAGVTQFPSHSVIEKGQTVTLRCDPISGHDNLYWYRRVMGKEIKFLLHFVKESKQDESGMPNNRFLAERTGGTYSTLKVQPAELEDSGVYFCASSQDLGQPQHFGDGTRLSIL.

The V and J genes are TRBV5-4 and TRBJ1-5; D remains ambiguous. This CDR3 has 13 amino acids. The V end lost 0 bases, the J end lost 6 bases, and 7 bases lay between the germline ends. The V gene's germline CDR1 is SGHNT and CDR2 YYREEE (reference sequence). The CDR3 nucleotides are TGTGCCAGCAGCTTGGACCCAAGTCAGCCCCAGCATTTT. It encodes CASSLDPSQPQHF.

This rearrangement joins TRBV7-2 to TRBJ2-3; D is unresolved. Looked up from germline, CDR1 is SGHTA and CDR2 is FQGNSA. V was shortened by 5 bases and J by 2 bases, with 8 bases between the two germline ends. The CDR3 covers 13 residues. CDR3 sequence (DNA): TGTGCCAGCAGCCCGAGGTACACAGATACGCAGTATTTT. Its protein product is CASSPRYTDTQYF.

This rearrangement joins TRBV4-1 to TRBJ2-3, with TRBD1 matching 11 bases. CDR1 is MGHRA, CDR2 YSYEKL, per germline. The CDR3 runs to 15 residues. V gave up 2 bases and J gave up 4 bases; unmatched junction bases: 2. CDR3 in amino acids: CASSQWTGGPDTQYF. In DNA form, the CDR3 reads TGCGCCAGCAGCCAATGGACAGGGGGCCCAGATACGCAGTATTTT.

CDR3 coding DNA: TGTGCCAGCTCACCAGCGATGGCGGGGAACATTCAGTACTTC. Amino acid sequence: CASSPAMAGNIQYF. V usage is TRBV18 and J usage is TRBJ2-4; TRBD2 is a possible D gene (6 bases). CDR3 size: 14 residues. Per the germline V gene, CDR1 is KGHSH and CDR2 is LQKENI. The V and J ends lost 2 bases and 7 bases respectively, with 12 bases between them.

The chain combines TRBV25-1 with TRBJ1-1, with D possibly TRBD1 on 5 matching bases. CDR3 length: 13 residues. Trimming shortened V by 7 bases and J by 2 bases, and 11 bases separated the two germline ends. Germline CDR1 is MGHDK and CDR2 is SYGVNS. The CDR3 DNA reads as TGTGCCAGCAAAGACAGACCTAACACTGAAGCTTTCTTT. It is translated as CASKDRPNTEAFF. Supplemented by reference TRBV25-1 and TRBJ1-1, the full variable domain reads EADIYQTPRYLVIGTGKKITLECSQTMGHDKMYWYQQDPGMELHLIHYSYGVNSTEKGDLSSESTVSRIRTEHFPLTLESARPSHTSQYLCASKDRPNTEAFFGQGTRLTVV.

For the CDR3, the DNA is TGTGCCAGCAGCTTAGCGACAGAAGAGACCCAGTACTTC. Translating it yields CASSLATEETQYF. The J gene is TRBJ2-5, the V gene TRBV7-2, with D possibly being TRBD1 (5 bases). The V and J ends lost 0 bases and 3 bases respectively, with 5 bases between them. The CDR3 sequence is 13 residues long. Germline loops: CDR1 SGHTA, CDR2 FQGNSA.

The chain has TRBV9 and TRBJ2-7; D is perhaps TRBD2 (5 bases). The CDR3 has 15 amino acids. Germline lookup yields CDR1 SGDLS and CDR2 YYNGEE. V lost 0 bases and J 3 bases, leaving 13 bases between the germline ends. The CDR3 sequence is CASSVGGLLLYEQYF. The CDR3 DNA sequence: TGTGCCAGCAGCGTAGGCGGACTTCTTCTCTACGAGCAGTACTTC. Full variable domain (missing parts from reference TRBV9 and TRBJ2-7): DSGVTQTPKHLITATGQRVTLRCSPRSGDLSVYWYQQSLDQGLQFLIQYYNGEERAKGNILERFSAQQFPDLHSELNLSSLELGDSALYFCASSVGGLLLYEQYFGPGTRLTVT.

This clone was picked up one time. The V gene is TRBV29-1, the J gene TRBJ2-3; the D is unclear. Trimming removed 2 bases from V and 1 base from J, with 4 bases in between. The germline V gene encodes CDR1 SQVTM and CDR2 ANQGSEA. The CDR3 runs 12 residues. Here the CDR3 DNA reads TGCAGCGTTGAACAGGGCACAGATACGCAGTATTTT. Translating gives CSVEQGTDTQYF.

This rearrangement joins TRBV6-5 to TRBJ1-1; no clear D. The CDR3 loop spans 13 amino acids. V was clipped by 7 bases and J by 6 bases, with 15 bases between them. Germline V gene sequence: CDR1 MNHEY, CDR2 SVGAGI. CDR3 sequence (DNA): TGTGCCAGCACCCTGACCGGGCGGGCTGAAGCTTTCTTT. Translating gives CASTLTGRAEAFF.

The genes are TRBV4-3 and TRBJ1-4; D is ambiguous. Germline V CDR1 and CDR2: LGHNA, YSLEER. CDR3 size: 17 residues. Between the trimmed V and J ends, which lost 0 bases and 5 bases, there was a span of 16 bases. In nucleotides, the CDR3 is TGCGCCAGCAGCCAAGATGCTGGAAGGGCTTTGAATGAAAAACTGTTTTTT. Amino acid sequence: CASSQDAGRALNEKLFF.

V gene TRBV5-1 combines with J gene TRBJ2-5; TRBD2 matches 9 bases. The CDR3 contains 17 residues. Germline CDR1 and CDR2: SGHRS and YFSETQ. J lost 1 base, V lost 0 bases, and 7 bases had no gene match. CDR3 sequence reads: CASSLGVSGGVQETQYF. CDR3 sequence (DNA): TGCGCCAGCAGCTTGGGGGTTAGCGGGGGAGTCCAAGAGACCCAGTACTTC.

The chain has TRBV11-2 and TRBJ2-5; 7 nucleotides agree with TRBD2. The germline V gene has CDR1 SGHAT and CDR2 FQNNGV. The CDR3 length is 15 residues. Losses at the gene ends were 4 bases for V and 0 bases for J; bases not matched to a gene: 5. The CDR3 sequence is CASSSSAGDQETQYF. DNA for the CDR3: TGTGCCAGCAGCTCTTCTGCGGGAGACCAAGAGACCCAGTACTTC.

V is TRBV6-1 and J is TRBJ2-7, with D possibly matching TRBD2 (5 bases). Trimming removed 8 bases from V and 5 bases from J, with 16 bases in between. This CDR3 comprises 13 residues. In germline, CDR1 is MNHNS, CDR2 SASEGT. CDR3 coding DNA: TGTGCCAGCGGAGGAGGACTTGGGCACGAGCAGTACTTC. Translated, it gives CASGGGLGHEQYF.

A few counts support this clone. The V and J genes are TRBV6-4 and TRBJ2-2; D may match TRBD1 or TRBD2 (5 bases each). Germline CDR1 reads MRHNA; CDR2 reads SNTAGT. Trimming left V 5 bases short and J 0 bases short, with 10 bases between. The CDR3 has 15 residues. The DNA of the CDR3 is TGTGCCAGCAGTCGGGACCTTGCGAACACCGGGGAGCTGTTTTTT. Translated, it gives CASSRDLANTGELFF.

In this sample, this clone turned up once. The chain uses TRBV18 and TRBJ2-5; D might be TRBD1 or TRBD2, each matching 5 bases. CDR1 and CDR2 from the germline V gene are KGHSH and LQKENI. V shed 1 base and J shed 2 bases, with 11 bases lying between them. The CDR3 is 15 residues long. The CDR3 region has the DNA TGTGCCAGCTCACCACGGGACGGCAGACAAGAGACCCAGTACTTC. Its translation is CASSPRDGRQETQYF.

The V and J genes are TRBV5-8 and TRBJ2-1; maybe TRBD2 (6 bases). The CDR3 sequence is 14 residues long. Germline V lookup: CDR1 SGHTS, CDR2 YDEGEE. Trimming stripped 4 bases from V and 3 bases from J, with 11 bases between. DNA of the CDR3: TGTGCCAGCAGCCCTCGGGACTTCTACAATGAGCAGTTCTTC. Translated, it gives CASSPRDFYNEQFF.

The chain recombines TRBV14 with TRBJ1-3; D call uncertain. The CDR3 contains 14 residues. The V and J ends lost 5 bases and 7 bases respectively, with 15 bases between them. From germline, CDR1 is SGHDN and CDR2 FVKESK. CDR3 residues: CASSTRVGGNTIYF. The CDR3 bases are TGTGCCAGCAGCACTCGGGTCGGCGGGAACACCATATATTTT.

The V gene is TRBV5-1, the J gene TRBJ2-1; 13 nucleotides match TRBD2. V lost 4 bases to trimming and J lost 3 bases; unmatched junction nucleotides: 7. The CDR3 is 17 amino acids. The germline gives CDR1 SGHRS, CDR2 YFSETQ. The CDR3 region is CASSLFGTSGIYNEQFF. In nucleotides, the CDR3 is TGCGCCAGCAGCCTATTTGGGACTAGCGGGATCTACAATGAGCAGTTCTTC. Full variable domain (remainder filled in from reference TRBV5-1 and TRBJ2-1): KAGVTQTPRYLIKTRGQQVTLSCSPISGHRSVSWYQQTPGQGLQFLFEYFSETQRNKGNFPGRFSGRQFSNSRSEMNVSTLELGDSALYLCASSLFGTSGIYNEQFFGPGTRLTVL.